The 29 T cell receptor beta chains below were found in one sample sequenced in a study of CXCR3-negative and CXCR3-positive naive CD8 T cells. Study-wide findings and caveats: CXCR3-positive naive cells carried more hydrophobic TRB CDR3s than CXCR3-negative ones.

The study made its TRB cDNA libraries by 5' RACE, adding UMI labels. TCRdb re-called the 5' RACE reads; every CDR3 protein appears as one record, without DNA. This repertoire includes 100,000 or so distinct CDR3 sequences. These receptors' targets are unknown. What was sequenced was naive CXCR3+ CD8+ T cells from blood. The sample's subset: CD45RO-CCR7+CD27+CD95- naive CD8+ T cells expressing CXCR3 (TNR3+). The source is a human donor in good health. Some clones in this sample may be carry-over from other donors' samples.

The chain couples TRBV4-1 to TRBJ2-2; TCRdb selects TRBD2, and the lack of DNA leaves this call unchecked. Germline CDR1 is MGHRA and CDR2 is YSYEKL. This CDR3 is built from 15 residues. This CDR3 reads CASSPSPANTGELFF.

CDR3 protein: CASSSGLAGEPSYNEQFF. The gene calls are TRBV5-1 and TRBJ2-1; TCRdb's D call of TRBD2 is untestable without DNA. The germline gives CDR1 SGHRS, CDR2 YFSETQ. The CDR3 has 18 amino acids.

The V call is TRBV7-9, the J call TRBJ2-7; as DNA is missing, the TRBD1 call by TCRdb cannot be tested. Per germline, CDR1 SEHNR and CDR2 FQNEAQ (reference sequence). This CDR3 region has 16 residues. The CDR3 sequence is CASSHPRDRGSYEQYF.

V gene TRBV19 combines with J gene TRBJ2-1; TCRdb picks TRBD2, but there is no DNA to check that call. The CDR3 has 13 residues. In germline, CDR1 is LNHDA, CDR2 SQIVND (reference sequence). The chain's CDR3 is CASSSGIRDEQFF.

The chain combines TRBV5-1 with TRBJ2-5; TCRdb returns TRBD2, unconfirmable since there is no DNA. The CDR3 consists of 15 residues. Germline loops: CDR1 SGHRS, CDR2 YFSETQ. The CDR3 reads CASSAGLALQETQYF.

This rearrangement joins TRBV24-1 to TRBJ2-3; the TCRdb D gene call, TRBD2, has no DNA to confirm it. The CDR3 has 17 amino acids. Germline CDR1 and CDR2: KGHDR and SFDVKD. The CDR3 here is CATSDFPRDSSTDTQYF.

CDR3 sequence: CASSLAGSSYNEQFF. The V call is TRBV7-9, the J call TRBJ2-1. From germline, CDR1 is SEHNR and CDR2 FQNEAQ (reference sequence). The CDR3 consists of 15 residues.

This chain uses TRBV20-1 with TRBJ2-4; TCRdb reports TRBD1, a call that lacks DNA to check it against. The CDR3 runs to 16 residues. From germline, CDR1 is DFQATT and CDR2 SNEGSKA (reference sequence). The CDR3 sequence is CSARDLGSGTKNIQYF.

This chain's CDR3 is CSVGDSYEQYF. V and J are TRBV29-1 and TRBJ2-7. CDR3 length: 11 residues. Germline CDR1 and CDR2: SQVTM and ANQGSEA.

The chain uses TRBV5-6 and TRBJ2-7. The germline CDR1 and CDR2 sequences are SGHDT and YYEEEE. The CDR3 consists of 16 residues. The CDR3 sequence is CASSSTTALFSYEQYF. The full variable domain, its missing parts supplied by reference TRBV5-6 and TRBJ2-7, is DAGVTQSPTHLIKTRGQQVTLRCSPKSGHDTVSWYQQALGQGPQFIFQYYEEEERQRGNFPDRFSGHQFPNYSSELNVNALLLGDSALYLCASSSTTALFSYEQYFGPGTRLTVT.

CDR3 sequence: CATSRDPQDSYEQYF. This chain uses TRBV15 with TRBJ2-7. CDR1 is LNHNV, CDR2 YYDKDF, per germline (reference sequence). This CDR3 is built from 15 residues. Filled out from reference TRBV15 and TRBJ2-7, the complete variable domain reads DAMVIQNPRYQVTQFGKPVTLSCSQTLNHNVMYWYQQKSSQAPKLLFHYYDKDFNNEADTPDNFQSRRPNTSFCFLDIRSPGLGDTAMYLCATSRDPQDSYEQYFGPGTRLTVT.

This chain joins TRBV7-9 and TRBJ2-2. This CDR3 is 12 amino acids long. CDR1 and CDR2 from the germline V gene are SEHNR and FQNEAQ (reference sequence). This CDR3 reads CAGRLGSGELFF. Variable domain in full (rest from reference TRBV7-9 and TRBJ2-2): DTGVSQNPRHKITKRGQNVTFRCDPISEHNRLYWYRQTLGQGPEFLTYFQNEAQLEKSRLLSDRFSAERPKGSFSTLEIQRTEQGDSAMYLCAGRLGSGELFFGEGSRLTVL.

The chain has TRBV29-1 and TRBJ1-1; TCRdb lists TRBD1, though no DNA is available to test this call. CDR1 and CDR2 (germline): SQVTM, ANQGSEA. The CDR3 totals 12 residues. The CDR3 loop reads CSVGRENTEAFF.

This chain uses TRBV29-1 with TRBJ2-1; TCRdb outputs TRBD2, but without DNA this stays unchecked. Looked up from germline, CDR1 is SQVTM and CDR2 is ANQGSEA. CDR3 length: 14 residues. CDR3 protein: CSVEEFAGGPEQFF.

This rearrangement joins TRBV2 to TRBJ2-7; as DNA is missing, the TRBD1 call by TCRdb cannot be tested. The germline CDR1 and CDR2 sequences are SNHLY and FYNNEI. The CDR3 is made up of 14 amino acids. This CDR3 is CASSLETDSYEQYF.

V is TRBV4-3 and J is TRBJ2-7. Germline values: CDR1 LGHNA, CDR2 YSLEER. The CDR3 is 16 residues long. CDR3 in amino acids: CASSQDHNRGLYEQYF.

The chain recombines TRBV2 with TRBJ1-2; TCRdb proposes TRBD1, but this gene call is untestable without DNA. Germline V gene sequence: CDR1 SNHLY, CDR2 FYNNEI. CDR3 length equals 14 residues. CDR3 loop: CASSEAAGIDGYTF. Full variable domain (missing parts from reference TRBV2 and TRBJ1-2): EPEVTQTPSHQVTQMGQEVILRCVPISNHLYFYWYRQILGQKVEFLVSFYNNEISEKSEIFDDQFSVERPDGSNFTLKIRSTKLEDSAMYFCASSEAAGIDGYTFGSGTRLTVV.

The gene calls are TRBV10-3 and TRBJ2-1; the TRBD2 assignment by TCRdb is unverifiable without DNA. This CDR3 is built from 15 residues. The germline CDR1 and CDR2 sequences are ENHRY and SYGVKD. CDR3 amino acids: CAIRTGTSDDNEQFF.

The chain recombines TRBV12-3 or TRBV12-4 with TRBJ2-1. CDR3 length equals 15 residues. The chain's CDR3 is CASSLFLAGSYEQFF.

The V gene is TRBV19, the J gene TRBJ1-2. This CDR3 contains 15 residues. Germline assignment: CDR1 LNHDA and CDR2 SQIVND (reference sequence). The CDR3 region is CASSSDGMTNYGYTF.

The chain has TRBV15 and TRBJ1-2. The CDR3 is 11 amino acids. Germline CDR1 is LNHNV and CDR2 is YYDKDF (reference sequence). CDR3 sequence reads: CATSSSEGYTF.

This chain uses TRBV28 with TRBJ2-1; the D gene TCRdb calls, TRBD1, cannot be checked with no DNA. CDR3 length: 15 residues. CDR1 is MDHEN and CDR2 is SYDVKM in the germline V gene. The CDR3 reads CASSYGTGNPNEQFF.

The rearrangement joins TRBV5-5 to TRBJ2-7; lacking DNA, the TRBD1 call made by TCRdb goes unchecked. CDR3 size: 13 residues. Germline CDR1 is SGHKS and CDR2 is YYEKEE (reference sequence). CDR3 amino acids: CASSFPGMYEQHF.

V is TRBV12-3 or TRBV12-4 and J is TRBJ1-2. There are 13 residues in the CDR3. The CDR3 reads CASSLDRSYGYTF.

The chain carries TRBV28 and TRBJ2-5; the TCRdb call, TRBD1, lacks DNA for checking. The V gene's germline CDR1 is MDHEN and CDR2 SYDVKM. The CDR3 is 15 amino acids. The CDR3 sequence: CASSMGQGVQETQYF.

V is TRBV25-1 and J is TRBJ2-1; TCRdb's assignment of TRBD2 cannot be checked, as there is no DNA. There are 17 residues in the CDR3. Germline assignment: CDR1 MGHDK and CDR2 SYGVNS. The CDR3 sequence is CASSDPASGDSYNEQFF.

The V and J genes are TRBV7-9 and TRBJ1-4. From germline, CDR1 is SEHNR and CDR2 FQNEAQ (reference sequence). The CDR3 is 13 amino acids. The CDR3 spells CASSLAPEEKLFF. The full variable domain, completed using reference TRBV7-9 and TRBJ1-4, is DTGVSQNPRHKITKRGQNVTFRCDPISEHNRLYWYRQTLGQGPEFLTYFQNEAQLEKSRLLSDRFSAERPKGSFSTLEIQRTEQGDSAMYLCASSLAPEEKLFFGSGTQLSVL.

The V and J genes are TRBV12-3 or TRBV12-4 and TRBJ2-7; TCRdb proposes TRBD1, but this gene call is untestable without DNA. The CDR3 loop spans 14 amino acids. The chain's CDR3 is CASTTLTAAYEQYF.

This chain connects TRBV21-1 to TRBJ1-2. TRBV21-1 is assigned pseudogene status. This CDR3 is 16 amino acids long. The CDR3 loop is CASLNERAPRKNGYTF.